This T cell receptor beta chain emerged from a study of tumor-infiltrating lymphocytes in primary liver carcinoma. Study overall: Treatment of the patients' primary liver carcinoma consisted of surgical resection.

Study results and limitations: Tumor samples exhibited a significantly greater top-250-clone fraction than blood samples (p = 0.039).

Germline DNA was also extracted, and blood RNA was taken from unsorted whole blood. No treatment had been given to the patients, who were chronically infected with HBV. Peripheral blood, around 4 milliliters, was collected prior to surgery. This clonotype was counted at least ten times. Its antigen remains unknown. The V and J ends lost 3 bases and 1 base respectively, with 11 bases between them. The CDR3 spans 15 residues. From approximately 450 ng total RNA, TCR beta cDNA was generated with a primer in the constant region. ARM-PCR, slightly modified, supplied the TCR beta libraries through three nested multiplex PCR rounds. A C-beta reverse primer and TRBV1-TRBV30 forward primers served in each of the first two PCR rounds, at ten to eleven cycles apiece. TCRdb reprocessed the multiplex PCR reads with MiXCR, giving one entry per CDR3 protein. The sample shows approximately 330,000 distinct CDR3 sequences, 65% of them seen only once.

This chain uses TRBV12-3 or TRBV12-4 with TRBJ2-3; no clear D. This sequence was found in a man aged 40-55 years with primary liver carcinoma and hepatitis B virus infection. The sequenced material came from peripheral blood. The CDR3 DNA reads TGTGCCAGCAGTTTTCATTCAAGCGGCACAGATACGCAGTATTTT. This encodes CASSFHSSGTDTQYF.